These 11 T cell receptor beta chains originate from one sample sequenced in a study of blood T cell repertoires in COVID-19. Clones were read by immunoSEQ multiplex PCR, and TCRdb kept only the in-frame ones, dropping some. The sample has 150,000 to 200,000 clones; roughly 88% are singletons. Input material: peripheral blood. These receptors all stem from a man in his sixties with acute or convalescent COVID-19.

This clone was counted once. The CDR3 loop reads CASSIIGAGATEAFF. The CDR3 region has the DNA TGTGCCAGTAGTATTATCGGGGCGGGGGCCACTGAAGCTTTCTTT. The chain carries TRBV19 and TRBJ1-1; tentative D call: TRBD1 (6 bases). Germline CDR1 reads LNHDA; CDR2 reads SQIVND (reference sequence). This CDR3 is built from 15 residues. V shed 3 bases and J shed 4 bases, with 15 bases lying between them.

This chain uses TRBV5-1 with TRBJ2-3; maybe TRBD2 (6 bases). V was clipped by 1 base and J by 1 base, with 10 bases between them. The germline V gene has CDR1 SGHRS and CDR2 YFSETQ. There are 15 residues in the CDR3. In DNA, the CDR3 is TGCGCCAGCAGCTTGTGGCGGGACCGCACAGATACGCAGTATTTT. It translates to CASSLWRDRTDTQYF.

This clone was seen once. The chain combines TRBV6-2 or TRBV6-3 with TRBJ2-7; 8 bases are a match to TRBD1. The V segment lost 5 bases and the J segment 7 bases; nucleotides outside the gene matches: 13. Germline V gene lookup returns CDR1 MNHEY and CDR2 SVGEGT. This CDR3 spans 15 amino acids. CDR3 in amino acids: CASSQADRVAGEQYF. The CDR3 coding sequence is TGTGCCAGCAGTCAAGCGGACAGGGTGGCGGGGGAGCAGTACTTC.

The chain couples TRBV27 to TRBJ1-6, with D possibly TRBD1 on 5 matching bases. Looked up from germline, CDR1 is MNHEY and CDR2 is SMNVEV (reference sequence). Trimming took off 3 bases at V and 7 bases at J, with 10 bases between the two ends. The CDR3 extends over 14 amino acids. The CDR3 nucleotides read TGTGCCAGCAGTTTCGACAGTCCCAATTCACCCCTCCACTTT. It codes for CASSFDSPNSPLHF.

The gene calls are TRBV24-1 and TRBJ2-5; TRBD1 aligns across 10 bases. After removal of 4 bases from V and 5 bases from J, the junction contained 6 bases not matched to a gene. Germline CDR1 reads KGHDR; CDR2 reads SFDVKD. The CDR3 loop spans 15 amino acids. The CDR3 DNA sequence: TGTGCCACCAGTGAGACGACAGGGGGCCTTGAGACCCAGTACTTC. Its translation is CATSETTGGLETQYF.

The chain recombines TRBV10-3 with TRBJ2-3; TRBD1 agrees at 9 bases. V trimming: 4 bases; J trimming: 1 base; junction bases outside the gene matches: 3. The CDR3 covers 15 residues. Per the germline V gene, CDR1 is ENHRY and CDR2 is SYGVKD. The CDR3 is CAISGRDRGTDTQYF. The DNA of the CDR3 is TGTGCCATCAGTGGCCGGGACAGGGGCACAGATACGCAGTATTTT.

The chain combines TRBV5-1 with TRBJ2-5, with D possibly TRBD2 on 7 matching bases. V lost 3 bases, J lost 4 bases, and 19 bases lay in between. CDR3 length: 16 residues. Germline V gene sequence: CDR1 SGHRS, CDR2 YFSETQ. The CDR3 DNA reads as TGCGCCAGCAGCTGGATGGGGGGGGCGCTTGGAGAGACCCAGTACTTC. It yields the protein CASSWMGGALGETQYF.

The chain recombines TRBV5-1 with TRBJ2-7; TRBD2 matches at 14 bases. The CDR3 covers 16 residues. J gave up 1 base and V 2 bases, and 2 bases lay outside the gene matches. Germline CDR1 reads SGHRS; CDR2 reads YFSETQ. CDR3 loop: CASSFGTSGGSYEQYF. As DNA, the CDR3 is TGCGCCAGCAGCTTCGGGACTAGCGGGGGATCCTACGAGCAGTACTTC.

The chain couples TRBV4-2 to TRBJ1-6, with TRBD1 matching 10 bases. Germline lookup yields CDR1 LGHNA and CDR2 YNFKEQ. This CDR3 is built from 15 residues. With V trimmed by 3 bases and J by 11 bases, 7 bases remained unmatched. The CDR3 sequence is CASSQRDRGRPPLHF. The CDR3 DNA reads TGTGCCAGCAGCCAGAGGGACAGGGGAAGGCCACCCCTCCACTTT.

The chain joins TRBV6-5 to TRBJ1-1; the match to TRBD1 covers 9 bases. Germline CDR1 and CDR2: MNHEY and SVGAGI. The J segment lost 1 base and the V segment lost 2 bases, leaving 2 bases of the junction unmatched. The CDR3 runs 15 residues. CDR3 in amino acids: CASSYGTGKNTEAFF. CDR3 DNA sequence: TGTGCCAGCAGTTACGGGACAGGGAAGAACACTGAAGCTTTCTTT.

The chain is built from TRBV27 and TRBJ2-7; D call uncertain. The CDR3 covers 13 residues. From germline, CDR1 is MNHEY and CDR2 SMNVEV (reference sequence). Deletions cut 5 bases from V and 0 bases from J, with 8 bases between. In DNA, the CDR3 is TGTGCCAGCAGTACGGCAGGCTCCTACGAGCAGTACTTC. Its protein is CASSTAGSYEQYF.